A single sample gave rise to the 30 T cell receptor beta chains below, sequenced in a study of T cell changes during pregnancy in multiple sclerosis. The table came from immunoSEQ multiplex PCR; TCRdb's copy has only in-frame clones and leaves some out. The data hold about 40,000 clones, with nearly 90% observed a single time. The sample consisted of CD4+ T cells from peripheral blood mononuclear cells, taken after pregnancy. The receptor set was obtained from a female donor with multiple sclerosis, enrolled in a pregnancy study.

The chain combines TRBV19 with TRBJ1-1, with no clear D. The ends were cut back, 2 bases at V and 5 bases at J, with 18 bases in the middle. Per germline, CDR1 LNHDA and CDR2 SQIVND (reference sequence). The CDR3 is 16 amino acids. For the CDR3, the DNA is TGTGCCAGTAGTATAAGGCCAGACCTGGGGAGGACTGAAGCTTTCTTT. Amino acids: CASSIRPDLGRTEAFF.

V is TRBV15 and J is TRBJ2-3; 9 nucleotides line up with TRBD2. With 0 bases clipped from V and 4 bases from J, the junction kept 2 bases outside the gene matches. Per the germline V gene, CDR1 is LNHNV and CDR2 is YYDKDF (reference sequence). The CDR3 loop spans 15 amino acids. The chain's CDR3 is CATSRDAGGPDTQYF. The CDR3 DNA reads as TGTGCCACCAGCAGAGATGCGGGGGGGCCAGATACGCAGTATTTT.

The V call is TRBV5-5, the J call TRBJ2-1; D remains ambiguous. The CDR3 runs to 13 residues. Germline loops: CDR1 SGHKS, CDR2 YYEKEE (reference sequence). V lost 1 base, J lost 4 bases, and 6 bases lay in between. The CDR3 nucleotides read TGTGCCAGCAGCTTGAACAGTTACAATGAGCAGTTCTTC. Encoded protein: CASSLNSYNEQFF.

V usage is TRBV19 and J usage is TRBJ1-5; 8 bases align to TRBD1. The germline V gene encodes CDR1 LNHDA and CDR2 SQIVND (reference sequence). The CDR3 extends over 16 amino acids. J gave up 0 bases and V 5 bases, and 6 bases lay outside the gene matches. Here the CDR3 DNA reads TGTGCCAGTAGTGCGTGGCAGGGGGCTAGCAATCAGCCCCAGCATTTT. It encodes CASSAWQGASNQPQHF.

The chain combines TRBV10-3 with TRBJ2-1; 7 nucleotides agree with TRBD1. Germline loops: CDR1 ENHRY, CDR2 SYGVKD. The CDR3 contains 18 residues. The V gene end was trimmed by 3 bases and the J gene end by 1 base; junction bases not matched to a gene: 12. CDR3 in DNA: TGTGCCATCAGTGACTCCTCCATAAGGGACAGTTCCTACAATGAGCAGTTCTTC. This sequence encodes CAISDSSIRDSSYNEQFF.

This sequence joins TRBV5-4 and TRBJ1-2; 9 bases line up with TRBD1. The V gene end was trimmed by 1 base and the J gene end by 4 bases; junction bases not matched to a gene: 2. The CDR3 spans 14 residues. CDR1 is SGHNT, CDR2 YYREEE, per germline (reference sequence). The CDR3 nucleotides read TGTGCCAGCAGCTTGCCGGACAGGGGCTATGGCTACACCTTC. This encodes CASSLPDRGYGYTF.

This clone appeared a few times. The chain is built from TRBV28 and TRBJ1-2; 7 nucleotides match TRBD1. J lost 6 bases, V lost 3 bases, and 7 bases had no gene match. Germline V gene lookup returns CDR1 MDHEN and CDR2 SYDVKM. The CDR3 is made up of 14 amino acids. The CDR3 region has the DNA TGTGCCAGCAGTTTTGACGACAGGGTGGATGGCTACACCTTC. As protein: CASSFDDRVDGYTF.

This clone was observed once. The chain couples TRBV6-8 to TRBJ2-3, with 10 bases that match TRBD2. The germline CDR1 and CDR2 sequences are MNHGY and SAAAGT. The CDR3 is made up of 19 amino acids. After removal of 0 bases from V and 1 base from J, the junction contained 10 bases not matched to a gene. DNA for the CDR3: TGTGCCAGCAGTTACTCGGTGCTAGCGGGGGCTCAGGGCACAGATACGCAGTATTTT. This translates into CASSYSVLAGAQGTDTQYF.

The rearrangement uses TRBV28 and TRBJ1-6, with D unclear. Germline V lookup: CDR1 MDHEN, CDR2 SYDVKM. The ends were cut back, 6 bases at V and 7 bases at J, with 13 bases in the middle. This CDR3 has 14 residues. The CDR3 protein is CASRLSGWNSPLHF. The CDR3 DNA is TGTGCCAGCAGGCTCTCCGGGTGGAATTCACCCCTCCACTTT.

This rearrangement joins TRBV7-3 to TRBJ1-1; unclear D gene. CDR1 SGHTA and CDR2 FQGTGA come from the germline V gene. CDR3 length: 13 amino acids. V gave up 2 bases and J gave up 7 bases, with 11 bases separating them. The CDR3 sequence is CASSLFTYSEAFF. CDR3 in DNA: TGTGCCAGCAGCTTATTCACGTACAGTGAAGCTTTCTTT.

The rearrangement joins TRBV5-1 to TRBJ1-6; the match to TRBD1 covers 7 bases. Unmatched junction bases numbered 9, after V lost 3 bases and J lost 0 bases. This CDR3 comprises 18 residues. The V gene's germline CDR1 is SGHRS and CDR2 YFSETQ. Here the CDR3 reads CASSSGTEPLSYNSPLHF. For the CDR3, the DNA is TGCGCCAGCAGCTCGGGGACAGAACCACTCTCCTATAATTCACCCCTCCACTTT. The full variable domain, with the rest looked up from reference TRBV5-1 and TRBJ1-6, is KAGVTQTPRYLIKTRGQQVTLSCSPISGHRSVSWYQQTPGQGLQFLFEYFSETQRNKGNFPGRFSGRQFSNSRSEMNVSTLELGDSALYLCASSSGTEPLSYNSPLHFGNGTRLTVT.

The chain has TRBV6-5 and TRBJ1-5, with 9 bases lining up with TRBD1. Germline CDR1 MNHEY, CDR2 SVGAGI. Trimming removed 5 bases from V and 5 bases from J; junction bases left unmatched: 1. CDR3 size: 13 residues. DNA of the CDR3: TGTGCCAGCAGTCGACAGGGGGATCAGCCCCAGCATTTT. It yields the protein CASSRQGDQPQHF.

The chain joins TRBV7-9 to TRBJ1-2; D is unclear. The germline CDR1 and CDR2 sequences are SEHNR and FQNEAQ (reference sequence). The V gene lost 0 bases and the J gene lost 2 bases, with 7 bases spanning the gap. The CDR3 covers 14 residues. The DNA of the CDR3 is TGTGCCAGCAGCTTAGCGCGGCAGAACTATGGCTACACCTTC. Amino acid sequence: CASSLARQNYGYTF.

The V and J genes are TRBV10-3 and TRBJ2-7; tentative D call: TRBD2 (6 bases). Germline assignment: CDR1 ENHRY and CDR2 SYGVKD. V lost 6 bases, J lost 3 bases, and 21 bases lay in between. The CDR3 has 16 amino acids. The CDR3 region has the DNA TGTGCCATCAGCGATCCAGCGGGTCGCCTAAACTACGAGCAGTACTTC. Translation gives CAISDPAGRLNYEQYF.

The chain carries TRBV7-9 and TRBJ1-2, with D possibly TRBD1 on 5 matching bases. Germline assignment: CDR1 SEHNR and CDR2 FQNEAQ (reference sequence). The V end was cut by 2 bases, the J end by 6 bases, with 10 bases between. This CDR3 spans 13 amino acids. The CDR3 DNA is TGTGCCAGCAGCTTATGGGCCAGGGATGGCTACACCTTC. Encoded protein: CASSLWARDGYTF.

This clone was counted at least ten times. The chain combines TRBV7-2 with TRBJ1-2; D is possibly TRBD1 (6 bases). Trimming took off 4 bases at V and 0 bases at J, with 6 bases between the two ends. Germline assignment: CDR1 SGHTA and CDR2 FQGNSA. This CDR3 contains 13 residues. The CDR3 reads CASSWTANYGYTF. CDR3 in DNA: TGTGCCAGCAGCTGGACAGCTAACTATGGCTACACCTTC.

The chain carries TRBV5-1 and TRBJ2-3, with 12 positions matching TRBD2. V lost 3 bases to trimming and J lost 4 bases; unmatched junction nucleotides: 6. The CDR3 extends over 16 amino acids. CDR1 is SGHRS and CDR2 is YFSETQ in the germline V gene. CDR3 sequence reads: CASSSQLAGGPDTQYF. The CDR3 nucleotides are TGCGCCAGCAGCTCGCAACTAGCGGGGGGCCCAGATACGCAGTATTTT.

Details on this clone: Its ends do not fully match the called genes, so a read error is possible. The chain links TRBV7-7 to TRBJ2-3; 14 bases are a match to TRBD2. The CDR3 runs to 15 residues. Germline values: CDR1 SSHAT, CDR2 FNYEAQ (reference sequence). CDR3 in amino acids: CASSLGTSGGDTQYF. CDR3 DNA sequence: TGTGCTAGCAGCTTAGGGACTAGCGGGGGAGATACGCAGTATTTT.

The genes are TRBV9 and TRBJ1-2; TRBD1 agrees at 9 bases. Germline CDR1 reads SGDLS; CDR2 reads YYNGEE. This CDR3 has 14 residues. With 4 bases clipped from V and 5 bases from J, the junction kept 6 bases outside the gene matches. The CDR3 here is CASSPGQGWYGYTF. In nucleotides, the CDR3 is TGTGCCAGCAGCCCTGGACAGGGGTGGTATGGCTACACCTTC.

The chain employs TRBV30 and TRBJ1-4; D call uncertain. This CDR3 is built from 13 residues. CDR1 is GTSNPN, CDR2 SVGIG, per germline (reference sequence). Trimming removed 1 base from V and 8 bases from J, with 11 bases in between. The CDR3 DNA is TGTGCCTGGAGTGGGAGCATTGCCGAAAAACTGTTTTTT. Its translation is CAWSGSIAEKLFF.

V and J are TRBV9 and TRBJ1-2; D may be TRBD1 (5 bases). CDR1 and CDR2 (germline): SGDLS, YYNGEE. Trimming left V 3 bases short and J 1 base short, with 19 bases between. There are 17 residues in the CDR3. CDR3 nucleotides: TGTGCCAGCAGCGAGCCTTGGGGAGGGGATTTTAACTATGGCTACACCTTC. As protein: CASSEPWGGDFNYGYTF. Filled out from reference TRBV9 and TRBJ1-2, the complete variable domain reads DSGVTQTPKHLITATGQRVTLRCSPRSGDLSVYWYQQSLDQGLQFLIQYYNGEERAKGNILERFSAQQFPDLHSELNLSSLELGDSALYFCASSEPWGGDFNYGYTFGSGTRLTVV.

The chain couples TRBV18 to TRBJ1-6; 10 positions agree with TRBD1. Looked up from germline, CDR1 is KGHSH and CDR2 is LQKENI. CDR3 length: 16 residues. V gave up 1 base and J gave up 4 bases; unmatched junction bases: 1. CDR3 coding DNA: TGTGCCAGCTCACCACGGACAGGGGGATATAATTCACCCCTCCACTTT. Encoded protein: CASSPRTGGYNSPLHF.

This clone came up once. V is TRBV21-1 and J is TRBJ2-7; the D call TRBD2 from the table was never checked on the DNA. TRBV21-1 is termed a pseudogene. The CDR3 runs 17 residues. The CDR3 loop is CASSKETGGTPSYEQYF. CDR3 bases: TGTGCCAGCAGCAAAGAAACCGGGGGGACCCCATCCTACGAGCAGTACTTC.

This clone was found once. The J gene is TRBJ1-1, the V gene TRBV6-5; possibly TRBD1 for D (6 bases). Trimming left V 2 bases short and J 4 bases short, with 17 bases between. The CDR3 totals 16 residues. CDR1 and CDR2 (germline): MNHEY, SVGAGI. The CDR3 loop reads CASSYEYRALGTEAFF. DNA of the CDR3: TGTGCCAGCAGTTACGAGTACAGGGCTCTGGGCACTGAAGCTTTCTTT.

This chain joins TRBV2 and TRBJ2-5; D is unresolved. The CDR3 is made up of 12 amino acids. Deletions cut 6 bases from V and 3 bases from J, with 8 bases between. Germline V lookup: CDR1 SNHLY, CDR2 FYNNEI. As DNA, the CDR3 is TGTGCCAGCAGCGAACAAAAAGAGACCCAGTACTTC. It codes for CASSEQKETQYF.

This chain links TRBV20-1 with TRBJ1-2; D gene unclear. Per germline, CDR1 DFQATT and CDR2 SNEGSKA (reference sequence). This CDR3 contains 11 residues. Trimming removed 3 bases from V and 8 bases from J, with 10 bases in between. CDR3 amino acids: CSASRGTGYTF. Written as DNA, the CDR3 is TGCAGTGCTAGTCGGGGAACAGGCTACACCTTC.

The CDR3 sequence: CASGGQGLSYNEQFF. CDR3 coding DNA: TGTGCCAGCGGGGGACAGGGGCTTTCCTACAATGAGCAGTTCTTC. V usage is TRBV6-1 and J usage is TRBJ2-1, with 10 bases fitting TRBD1. There are 15 residues in the CDR3. Germline CDR1 is MNHNS and CDR2 is SASEGT. V was pared by 8 bases and J by 1 base, with 5 bases of the junction left unmatched.

CDR3 sequence: CASSVGTSGGKDTQYF. For the CDR3, the DNA is TGTGCCAGCAGCGTTGGGACTAGCGGGGGGAAAGATACGCAGTATTTT. V and J are TRBV9 and TRBJ2-3; the match to TRBD2 covers 15 bases. Per the germline V gene, CDR1 is SGDLS and CDR2 is YYNGEE. The CDR3 is 16 residues long. Germline trimming cut 2 bases from V and 5 bases from J; bases unmatched to any gene: 3. The complete variable domain, with remaining parts taken from reference TRBV9 and TRBJ2-3, reads DSGVTQTPKHLITATGQRVTLRCSPRSGDLSVYWYQQSLDQGLQFLIQYYNGEERAKGNILERFSAQQFPDLHSELNLSSLELGDSALYFCASSVGTSGGKDTQYFGPGTRLTVL.

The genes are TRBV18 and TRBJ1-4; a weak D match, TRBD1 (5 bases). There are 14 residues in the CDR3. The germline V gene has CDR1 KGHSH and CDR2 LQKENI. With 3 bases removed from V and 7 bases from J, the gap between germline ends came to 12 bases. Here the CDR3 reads CASSPRIGAEKLFF. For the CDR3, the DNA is TGTGCCAGCTCACCTCGGATAGGGGCTGAAAAACTGTTTTTT.

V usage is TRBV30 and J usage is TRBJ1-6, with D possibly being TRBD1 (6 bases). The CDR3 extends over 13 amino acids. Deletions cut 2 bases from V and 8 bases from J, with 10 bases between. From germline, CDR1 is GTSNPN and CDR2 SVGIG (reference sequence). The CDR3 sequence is CAWSPQGDSPLHF. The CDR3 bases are TGTGCCTGGAGTCCACAGGGTGATTCACCCCTCCACTTT.